This is a list of T cell receptor beta chains from one sample in a study of cytomegalovirus exposure and HLA in healthy donors. Profiling relied on immunoSEQ multiplex PCR, and the TCRdb table lists in-frame clones only, not all of them. There are 83,000 or so clones in the sample; roughly 77% occur only once, and 14% to 15% lies in the top ten. The sample consisted of PBMCs. The origin of the receptors is a woman between 35 and 50 years old in good health and CMV-seropositive. Each CDR3 is given with its conserved first and last residue. The D gene is left open where the match is weak. The size field is filled for only some rows; it gives once, few, many or a size class.

d_gene	abundance	j_gene	v_gene	CDR3nt	CDR3aa
-	-	TRBJ2-1	TRBV7-6	TGTGCCAGCAGCAGTTCCGGGACTCCCGCTAATGAGCAGTTCTTC	CASSSSGTPANEQFF
TRBD2	-	TRBJ2-1	TRBV28	TGTGCCAGCAGTTCCTCCTTACTAGCGGGAGTCTCTCATGAGCAGTTCTTC	CASSSSLLAGVSHEQFF
-	-	TRBJ1-1	TRBV18	TGTGCCAGCTCACCTTTGGGAGGGTGGGCTGAAGCTTTCTTT	CASSPLGGWAEAFF
TRBD1	-	TRBJ2-2	TRBV5-1	TGCGCCAGCAGCATAGGACAGGGAGGCGGGGAGCTGTTTTTT	CASSIGQGGGELFF
-	-	TRBJ1-4	TRBV19	TGTGCCAGTAGTATAGGTTCGAGGGAAAAACTGTTTTTT	CASSIGSREKLFF
-	once	TRBJ2-2	TRBV25-1	TGTGCCAGCAGTGATTTAAACACCGGGGAGCTGTTTTTT	CASSDLNTGELFF
-	few	TRBJ1-5	TRBV2	TGTGCCAGCAGTTATGACAGCCATAGCAATCAGCCCCAGCATTTT	CASSYDSHSNQPQHF
-	-	TRBJ1-4	TRBV9	TGTGCCAGCAGCTCCACTGGGGCGGCTGATGAAAAACTGTTTTTT	CASSSTGAADEKLFF
TRBD1	-	TRBJ1-1	TRBV9	TGTGCCAGCAGCGAAGGGGGCCTGAACACTGAAGCTTTCTTT	CASSEGGLNTEAFF
-	once	TRBJ1-5	TRBV6-5	TGTGCCAGCAGTTACACAGATGGTCAGCCCCAGCATTTT	CASSYTDGQPQHF
TRBD1	-	TRBJ1-2	TRBV18	TGTGCCAGCTCACCGCGGGACAGCCGGGAGGGCTATGGCTACACCTTC	CASSPRDSREGYGYTF
-	-	TRBJ1-3	TRBV7-2	TGTGCCAGCAGCGCGACAGGTGTGTCAGGAGGTAACGGAAACACCATATATTTT	CASSATGVSGGNGNTIYF
-	once	TRBJ1-5	TRBV9	TGTGCCAGCAGCCCCGGTATTGGGGCGAGCAATCAGCCCCAGCATTTT	CASSPGIGASNQPQHF
-	-	TRBJ2-6	TRBV10-3	TGTGCCATCAGTGATCTTGCTGGGGCCAACGTCCTGACTTTC	CAISDLAGANVLTF
-	-	TRBJ2-3	TRBV13	TGTGCCAGCAGCTCCGAGATCTCAGATACGCAGTATTTT	CASSSEISDTQYF
-	-	TRBJ1-2	TRBV7-2	TGTGCCAGCAGCTTAGGGGCCGAAAGCTACACCTTC	CASSLGAESYTF
-	-	TRBJ1-3	TRBV18	TGTGCCAGCTCACCAATAAGCCAGGGCAATGGAAACACCATATATTTT	CASSPISQGNGNTIYF
-	few	TRBJ1-1	TRBV6-5	TGTGCCAGCAGTTACTCTGGAGAGGTGGATCAAGCTTTCTTT	CASSYSGEVDQAFF
-	-	TRBJ2-7	TRBV5-1	TGCGCCAGCAGACAGGCCGCCTACGAGCAGTACTTC	CASRQAAYEQYF
-	-	TRBJ2-1	TRBV5-5	TGTGCCAGCAGCTTGTTCGTGGGAGCTCCGAACAATGAGCAGTTCTTC	CASSLFVGAPNNEQFF
-	-	TRBJ1-6	TRBV28	TGTGCCAGCAGTTTTTCCAGGCTCAATAATTCACCCCTCCACTTT	CASSFSRLNNSPLHF
-	few	TRBJ1-2	TRBV27	TGTGCCAGCAGTCCCGTTTCAATCGGGGATCACTATGGCTACACCTTC	CASSPVSIGDHYGYTF
-	-	TRBJ1-4	TRBV7-9	TGTGCCAGCAGCCCGTCGGGGGGCAACGAAAAACTGTTTTTT	CASSPSGGNEKLFF
-	-	TRBJ2-1	TRBV11-3	TGTGCCAGCAGCTTTGGGAAGAATGGAGGGAAGAATGAGCAGTTCTTC	CASSFGKNGGKNEQFF
-	-	TRBJ2-5	TRBV4-3	TGCGCCAGCAGCCAAGACGATTCGGGAGAGACCCAGTACTTC	CASSQDDSGETQYF
TRBD1	-	TRBJ1-4	TRBV18	TGTGCCAGCTCACCACAGGGGGCTGGTGGTGAAAAACTGTTTTTT	CASSPQGAGGEKLFF
TRBD2	-	TRBJ2-1	TRBV7-6	TGTGCCAGCAGCCAGATAGCGGGAGTTTGGAATGAGCAGTTCTTC	CASSQIAGVWNEQFF
-	few	TRBJ1-5	TRBV19	TGTGCCAGTAGTACCAGGGGCTCTAATAGCAATCAGCCCCAGCATTTT	CASSTRGSNSNQPQHF
TRBD2	-	TRBJ2-5	TRBV5-1	TGCGCCAGCCGTGGACTAGCGGGGGGGGTACGTTCCCAAGAGACCCAGTACTTC	CASRGLAGGVRSQETQYF
-	few	TRBJ1-1	TRBV7-8	TGTGCCAGCAGCTCCCTATCGGGTGAAGCTTTCTTT	CASSSLSGEAFF
-	-	TRBJ2-3	TRBV11-1	TGTGCCAGCAGCTTAGCAGTCAGTACAGATACGCAGTATTTT	CASSLAVSTDTQYF
-	-	TRBJ1-5	TRBV6-5	TGTGCCAGCAGTTACTCGGGCGGGGGCCGTCAGCCCCAGCATTTT	CASSYSGGGRQPQHF
-	-	TRBJ1-1	TRBV28	TGTGCCAGCAGAACCGGCACTGAAGCTTTCTTT	CASRTGTEAFF
-	-	TRBJ2-3	TRBV11-2	TGTGCCAGCAGGGTCAGATCAGATACGCAGTATTTT	CASRVRSDTQYF
TRBD1	once	TRBJ1-5	TRBV29-1	TGCAGCGTGGTAACGACAGGGGGGAGCGATCAGCCCCAGCATTTT	CSVVTTGGSDQPQHF
-	-	TRBJ2-1	TRBV7-8	TGTGCCAGCAGCTCCCCCCCGCGAGCGAACGACAATGAGCAGTTCTTC	CASSSPPRANDNEQFF
-	-	TRBJ1-2	TRBV7-9	TGTGCCAGCAGCTACGACACCTATGGCTACACCTTC	CASSYDTYGYTF
-	-	TRBJ1-2	TRBV7-2	TGTGCCAGCAGCTTATACAGTCACTATGGCTACACCTTC	CASSLYSHYGYTF
-	-	TRBJ1-6	TRBV2	TGTGCCAGCAGGACGGAGAATTCACCCCTCCACTTT	CASRTENSPLHF
TRBD2	-	TRBJ2-2	TRBV5-1	TGCGCCAGCAGCTTGGAACTAGCGGTCACCGGGGAGCTGTTTTTT	CASSLELAVTGELFF
TRBD2	-	TRBJ2-7	TRBV5-6	TGTGCCAGCAGCTCGGGGGGGTATGGGCGGTACGAGCAGTACTTC	CASSSGGYGRYEQYF
-	few	TRBJ2-1	TRBV7-2	TGTGCCAGCAGCTTACTCCATCCAGGATACAATGAGCAGTTCTTC	CASSLLHPGYNEQFF
-	-	TRBJ1-6	TRBV18	TGTGCCAGCTCAACCTCGGGGGTTAGTTCACCCCTCCACTTT	CASSTSGVSSPLHF
TRBD2	-	TRBJ2-2	TRBV6-5	TGTGCCAGCGGAACTAGCGGATCGAACACCGGGGAGCTGTTTTTT	CASGTSGSNTGELFF
-	-	TRBJ1-2	TRBV10-3	TGTGCCATCAGTGAGAACTCCTGGGGCGGCTACACCTTC	CAISENSWGGYTF
-	-	TRBJ1-5	TRBV4-1	TGCGCCAGCAGCCAAGATGGAGGCCAGCCCCAGCATTTT	CASSQDGGQPQHF
TRBD1	-	TRBJ1-1	TRBV5-4	TGTGCCAGCAGCCTTGAGACAGGGCGCGCTGAAGCTTTCTTT	CASSLETGRAEAFF
TRBD1	-	TRBJ1-1	TRBV7-9	TGTGCCAGCAGGCCGGGACAGGGGTTCGGTGAAGCTTTCTTT	CASRPGQGFGEAFF
-	once	TRBJ1-2	TRBV7-9	TGTGCCAGCAGCTTAGGAACGGGGGTCTATGGCTACACCTTC	CASSLGTGVYGYTF
-	once	TRBJ1-2	TRBV4-3	TGCGCCAGCAGCCAAGTGGGGGGACCGCCTAACTATGGCTACACCTTC	CASSQVGGPPNYGYTF
-	-	TRBJ1-2	TRBV19	TGTGCCAGTAGTCGTAGGCACACCCGAAGCGGGGAGTATGGCTACACCTTC	CASSRRHTRSGEYGYTF
-	-	TRBJ2-1	TRBV7-7	TGTGCTAGCAGCCCGGACGGGGTAGCAGGCAATGAGCAGTTCTTC	CASSPDGVAGNEQFF
-	once	TRBJ1-4	TRBV6-5	TGTGCCAGCTCCCGGGGGAATGAAAAACTGTTTTTT	CASSRGNEKLFF
-	-	TRBJ1-4	TRBV9	TGTGCCAGCAGCGTAGGACCCCGGGTGGATGAAAAACTGTTTTTT	CASSVGPRVDEKLFF
TRBD2	-	TRBJ2-5	TRBV4-1	TGCGCCAGCAGCCCTAGCGGGGGGGCTGTGGAGACCCAGTACTTC	CASSPSGGAVETQYF
-	-	TRBJ1-1	TRBV7-9	TGTGCCAGCAGCTTCGGTAGCGCGAACACTGAAGCTTTCTTT	CASSFGSANTEAFF